Below, 32 T cell receptor beta chains from the same sample are listed, as sequenced in a study of T cell responses to AZD1222 COVID-19 vaccine. Sequencing used immunoSEQ multiplex PCR; TCRdb keeps in-frame clones, though not all of them. Reported are over 120,000 clones; the ten largest clones contain around 2.4%. The sequencing input was peripheral blood. These receptors came from an adult in good health.

This rearrangement joins TRBV5-4 to TRBJ2-7; possibly TRBD1 for D (5 bases). In germline, CDR1 is SGHNT, CDR2 YYREEE (reference sequence). V was pared by 1 base and J by 0 bases, with 8 bases between. The CDR3 length is 14 residues. Written as DNA, the CDR3 is TGTGCCAGCAGCTTGAAGGGGTACTCCTACGAGCAGTACTTC. Translated: CASSLKGYSYEQYF.

This chain links TRBV9 with TRBJ2-5; no clear D. The V gene's germline CDR1 is SGDLS and CDR2 YYNGEE. The V end lost 0 bases, the J end lost 3 bases, and 6 bases lay between the germline ends. The CDR3 contains 13 residues. Here the CDR3 reads CASSVGAKETQYF. CDR3 DNA sequence: TGTGCCAGCAGCGTAGGGGCTAAAGAGACCCAGTACTTC.

The J gene is TRBJ1-5, the V gene TRBV6-2 or TRBV6-3; 7 bases agree with TRBD1. Germline V CDR1 and CDR2: MNHEY, SVGEGT. The junction had 3 bases not matched to a gene; V was cut back by 5 bases and J by 5 bases. The CDR3 covers 13 residues. The DNA of the CDR3 is TGTGCCAGCAGTGGACAGGACGATCAGCCCCAGCATTTT. This gives the protein CASSGQDDQPQHF.

V and J are TRBV12-3 or TRBV12-4 and TRBJ1-1; D not resolved. The CDR3 runs 12 residues. Trimming took off 10 bases at V and 1 base at J, with 10 bases between the two ends. The CDR3 protein is CAIVRGNTEAFF. CDR3 nucleotide sequence: TGTGCCATCGTACGGGGGAACACTGAAGCTTTCTTT.

The chain recombines TRBV6-5 with TRBJ1-3; D not resolved. The V and J ends lost 4 bases and 0 bases respectively, with 7 bases between them. From germline, CDR1 is MNHEY and CDR2 SVGAGI. This CDR3 is 14 amino acids long. The CDR3 loop reads CASSSSNSGNTIYF. The CDR3 DNA sequence: TGTGCCAGCAGTTCCAGCAACTCTGGAAACACCATATATTTT.

The chain combines TRBV9 with TRBJ1-6; 11 bases map to TRBD1. Germline loops: CDR1 SGDLS, CDR2 YYNGEE. CDR3 length: 16 amino acids. The junction had 3 bases not matched to a gene; V was cut back by 0 bases and J by 7 bases. CDR3 in amino acids: CASSVGTGGYNSPLHF. In DNA form, the CDR3 reads TGTGCCAGCAGCGTAGGGACAGGGGGCTACAATTCACCCCTCCACTTT. Looking up the rest from reference TRBV9 and TRBJ1-6 gives the full variable domain: DSGVTQTPKHLITATGQRVTLRCSPRSGDLSVYWYQQSLDQGLQFLIQYYNGEERAKGNILERFSAQQFPDLHSELNLSSLELGDSALYFCASSVGTGGYNSPLHFGNGTRLTVT.

V is TRBV7-2 and J is TRBJ1-4, with D tentatively TRBD1 (5 bases). Trimming removed 3 bases from V and 0 bases from J, with 8 bases in between. The CDR3 totals 15 residues. Germline CDR1 reads SGHTA; CDR2 reads FQGNSA. The CDR3 region has the DNA TGTGCCAGCAGCTTCAGGGTGGCAACTAATGAAAAACTGTTTTTT. Translated, it gives CASSFRVATNEKLFF. Looking up the rest from reference TRBV7-2 and TRBJ1-4 gives the full variable domain: GAGVSQSPSNKVTEKGKDVELRCDPISGHTALYWYRQSLGQGLEFLIYFQGNSAPDKSGLPSDRFSAERTGGSVSTLTIQRTQQEDSAVYLCASSFRVATNEKLFFGSGTQLSVL.

This chain joins TRBV7-9 and TRBJ2-5; 12 bases agree with TRBD2. The CDR3 consists of 17 residues. CDR1 and CDR2 from the germline V gene are SEHNR and FQNEAQ (reference sequence). The trim removed 2 bases at V and 5 bases at J, leaving 9 bases unmatched. For the CDR3, the DNA is TGTGCCAGCAGCTTACCTCTAGCGGGGGGGCCTTCGGAGACCCAGTACTTC. Encoded protein: CASSLPLAGGPSETQYF.

V usage is TRBV29-1 and J usage is TRBJ1-3; D remains unclear. CDR1 and CDR2 from the germline V gene are SQVTM and ANQGSEA. This CDR3 is built from 14 residues. The CDR3 sequence: CSASDGNSGNTIYF. CDR3 sequence (DNA): TGCAGTGCTTCGGACGGAAACTCTGGAAACACCATATATTTT.

This CDR3 is CASSRDTSSGNTIYF. For the CDR3, the DNA is TGTGCCAGCAGCCGGGACACGAGCTCTGGAAACACCATATATTTT. The chain has TRBV5-5 and TRBJ1-3; tentatively, D is TRBD1 (6 bases). Trimming cost V 4 bases and J 0 bases, with 11 bases left between them. The V gene's germline CDR1 is SGHKS and CDR2 YYEKEE (reference sequence). The CDR3 length is 15 residues.

The V and J genes are TRBV2 and TRBJ2-4; 11 positions agree with TRBD2. Trimming cost V 3 bases and J 2 bases; bases outside gene matches: 3. The germline V gene encodes CDR1 SNHLY and CDR2 FYNNEI. The CDR3 contains 16 residues. CDR3 protein: CASSEGLAVTKNIQYF. The CDR3 DNA sequence: TGTGCCAGCAGTGAGGGACTAGCGGTTACCAAAAACATTCAGTACTTC. The whole variable domain, remainder taken from reference TRBV2 and TRBJ2-4, is EPEVTQTPSHQVTQMGQEVILRCVPISNHLYFYWYRQILGQKVEFLVSFYNNEISEKSEIFDDQFSVERPDGSNFTLKIRSTKLEDSAMYFCASSEGLAVTKNIQYFGAGTRLSVL.

The chain joins TRBV19 to TRBJ1-3; D is undetermined. V was trimmed by 3 bases and J by 4 bases, leaving 7 bases between them. The CDR3 sequence is 13 residues long. Germline lookup yields CDR1 LNHDA and CDR2 SQIVND (reference sequence). CDR3 DNA: TGTGCCAGTAGTATGGGCAGGGGAAACACCATATATTTT. It translates to CASSMGRGNTIYF.

The chain carries TRBV5-1 and TRBJ1-1; D gene uncertain. Germline CDR1 is SGHRS and CDR2 is YFSETQ. V lost 5 bases, J lost 1 base, and 9 bases lay in between. This CDR3 comprises 13 residues. CDR3 DNA sequence: TGCGCCAGCAGGATACAGACGAACACTGAAGCTTTCTTT. This sequence encodes CASRIQTNTEAFF.

The rearrangement links TRBV5-1 to TRBJ1-6, with TRBD1 as a possible D gene (5 bases). Germline CDR1 and CDR2: SGHRS and YFSETQ. Deletions cut 2 bases from V and 6 bases from J, with 12 bases between. The CDR3 loop spans 15 amino acids. In DNA, the CDR3 is TGCGCCAGCAGCTTTTATGCAGGGTCTAATTCACCCCTCCACTTT. Residues: CASSFYAGSNSPLHF.

The J gene is TRBJ1-6, the V gene TRBV3-1 (or the pseudogene TRBV3-2), with D tentatively TRBD1 (5 bases). CDR1 and CDR2 (germline): LGHDT, YNNKEL (reference sequence). There are 14 residues in the CDR3. The V end was cut by 5 bases, the J end by 6 bases, with 11 bases between. The DNA of the CDR3 is TGTGCCAGCAGCTTGACAGCGACTAATTCACCCCTCCACTTT. As protein: CASSLTATNSPLHF.

The chain links TRBV9 to TRBJ1-4; D is possibly TRBD1 (6 bases). This CDR3 is built from 16 residues. The germline V and J ends were trimmed by 0 bases and 0 bases, with 9 bases remaining between them. Per germline, CDR1 SGDLS and CDR2 YYNGEE. The CDR3 sequence: CASSVADSSTNEKLFF. CDR3 nucleotide sequence: TGTGCCAGCAGCGTAGCGGACAGCTCAACTAATGAAAAACTGTTTTTT. Full variable domain (rest looked up from reference TRBV9 and TRBJ1-4): DSGVTQTPKHLITATGQRVTLRCSPRSGDLSVYWYQQSLDQGLQFLIQYYNGEERAKGNILERFSAQQFPDLHSELNLSSLELGDSALYFCASSVADSSTNEKLFFGSGTQLSVL.

The rearrangement links TRBV19 to TRBJ1-3, with D perhaps TRBD1 (6 bases). Germline lookup yields CDR1 LNHDA and CDR2 SQIVND (reference sequence). The CDR3 totals 17 residues. The chain's CDR3 is CATRGNQGRGSGNTIYF. In DNA form, the CDR3 reads TGTGCGACGAGGGGGAACCAGGGAAGGGGCTCTGGAAACACCATATATTTT.

The chain couples TRBV7-3 to TRBJ1-1, with D unclear. Trimming shortened V by 5 bases and J by 4 bases, and 11 bases separated the two germline ends. The CDR3 spans 13 residues. The germline V gene encodes CDR1 SGHTA and CDR2 FQGTGA. The CDR3 sequence: CASSPRSTTEAFF. CDR3 nucleotides: TGTGCCAGCAGCCCACGGAGTACCACTGAAGCTTTCTTT.

The rearrangement joins TRBV2 to TRBJ2-6, with D unclear. CDR1 SNHLY and CDR2 FYNNEI come from the germline V gene. The V end lost 8 bases, the J end lost 4 bases, and 12 bases lay between the germline ends. The CDR3 totals 14 residues. CDR3 loop: CASGRREGANVLTF. In DNA, the CDR3 is TGTGCCAGCGGGCGACGAGAGGGGGCCAACGTCCTGACTTTC.

This chain joins TRBV30 and TRBJ1-1; D unclear. Trimming pared 2 bases from V and 3 bases from J, leaving 10 bases between. The V gene's germline CDR1 is GTSNPN and CDR2 SVGIG (reference sequence). This CDR3 has 13 residues. CDR3 DNA: TGTGCCTGGAGTTTGTGGCGGGACACTGAAGCTTTCTTT. Translation gives CAWSLWRDTEAFF.

The V and J genes are TRBV6-2 or TRBV6-3 and TRBJ2-5; TRBD2 aligns across 8 bases. This CDR3 has 20 residues. Germline values: CDR1 MNHEY, CDR2 SVGEGT. The trim removed 6 bases at V and 4 bases at J, leaving 25 bases unmatched. The CDR3 sequence: CASSVPRSGGGRVVGETQYF. CDR3 nucleotide sequence: TGTGCCAGCAGCGTCCCCCGGAGCGGGGGCGGCCGAGTCGTTGGAGAGACCCAGTACTTC.

V is TRBV4-2 and J is TRBJ1-3; no clear D gene. CDR1 is LGHNA and CDR2 is YNFKEQ in the germline V gene. Deletions cut 1 base from V and 0 bases from J, with 13 bases between. The CDR3 has 17 amino acids. The CDR3 sequence is CASSQGSGPGSGNTIYF. The CDR3 DNA reads TGTGCCAGCAGCCAAGGGTCAGGCCCCGGCTCTGGAAACACCATATATTTT.

The chain is built from TRBV7-6 and TRBJ1-4; 8 bases match TRBD1. Unmatched junction bases numbered 10, after V lost 0 bases and J lost 4 bases. Germline CDR1 SGHVS, CDR2 FNYEAQ. The length of the CDR3 is 18 residues. The CDR3 region has the DNA TGTGCCAGCAGCTTAGCGCCCTTCGGACAGGGTTTTAATGAAAAACTGTTTTTT. Translating it yields CASSLAPFGQGFNEKLFF.

This rearrangement joins TRBV24-1 to TRBJ1-5; D ambiguous. The germline V and J ends were trimmed by 2 bases and 4 bases, with 8 bases remaining between them. The CDR3 runs 14 residues. Germline V CDR1 and CDR2: KGHDR, SFDVKD. The CDR3 bases are TGTGCCACCAGTGATTCGACGGATAATCAGCCCCAGCATTTT. Protein product: CATSDSTDNQPQHF.

CDR3 amino acids: CASSLEAGWGPLYGYTF. The CDR3 DNA reads TGTGCCAGCAGTTTAGAAGCGGGGTGGGGGCCCCTCTATGGCTACACCTTC. The chain uses TRBV28 and TRBJ1-2, with D possibly being TRBD1 (6 bases). The CDR3 is 17 amino acids. Germline CDR1 is MDHEN and CDR2 is SYDVKM. The ends were cut back, 2 bases at V and 4 bases at J, with 20 bases in the middle.

The chain combines TRBV29-1 with TRBJ1-4; 7 bases line up with TRBD1. The germline gives CDR1 SQVTM, CDR2 ANQGSEA. CDR3 length: 18 residues. The ends lost 0 bases at V and 7 bases at J; junction bases unmatched: 17. The CDR3 is CSVEDLENRGRLGEKLFF. CDR3 coding DNA: TGCAGCGTTGAAGATCTAGAGAACAGGGGAAGATTAGGTGAAAAACTGTTTTTT.

V is TRBV11-3 and J is TRBJ2-3, with D unresolved. The V gene's germline CDR1 is SGHNT and CDR2 YENEEA. The CDR3 has 18 residues. V lost 5 bases and J lost 0, with 21 bases in between. Here the CDR3 reads CASSGPKGQRSSTDTQYF. CDR3 bases: TGTGCCAGCAGCGGCCCGAAGGGCCAGCGATCTAGCACAGATACGCAGTATTTT.

This rearrangement joins TRBV11-3 to TRBJ2-3, with 7 bases lining up with TRBD1. The CDR3 length is 16 residues. The germline CDR1 and CDR2 sequences are SGHNT and YENEEA. With 1 base clipped from V and 0 bases from J, the junction kept 4 bases outside the gene matches. In DNA, the CDR3 is TGTGCCAGCAGCTTAGGTGACAGGGCTAGCACAGATACGCAGTATTTT. Translation gives CASSLGDRASTDTQYF.

The rearrangement uses TRBV11-3 and TRBJ1-1; 8 bases map to TRBD1. CDR3 size: 16 residues. V shed 4 bases, J shed 6 bases, and the junction held 13 bases outside the gene matches. From germline, CDR1 is SGHNT and CDR2 YENEEA. The DNA of the CDR3 is TGTGCCAGCAGCTCCCCTGAACCGACCAGGGGGCCTGAAGCTTTCTTT. This codes for CASSSPEPTRGPEAFF.

The chain couples TRBV4-2 to TRBJ1-2, with D unresolved. Germline lookup yields CDR1 LGHNA and CDR2 YNFKEQ. The V gene lost 1 base and the J gene lost 2 bases, with 8 bases spanning the gap. This CDR3 region has 14 residues. The CDR3 bases are TGTGCCAGCAGCCAAGTAGGCGGAAACTATGGCTACACCTTC. Translation: CASSQVGGNYGYTF.

The chain carries TRBV5-6 and TRBJ1-1; 9 bases are shared with TRBD1. V shed 1 base and J 11 bases; nucleotides not matched to a gene: 12. Germline values: CDR1 SGHDT, CDR2 YYEEEE. The CDR3 is 15 amino acids. The chain's CDR3 is CASSLRTGAGSRAFF. DNA for the CDR3: TGTGCCAGCAGCTTGCGGACAGGGGCGGGTAGTAGGGCTTTCTTT.

A remark on this clone: At one boundary the junction diverges from the germline segment, which might be a read error. The V and J genes are TRBV28 and TRBJ1-6; D uncertain. Germline V gene data show CDR1 as MDHEN and CDR2 as SYDVKM. The CDR3 consists of 14 residues. The CDR3 loop is CASITASNNSPLHF. For the CDR3, the DNA is TGTGCCAGCATAACAGCCTCCAATAATTCACCCCTCCACTTT.